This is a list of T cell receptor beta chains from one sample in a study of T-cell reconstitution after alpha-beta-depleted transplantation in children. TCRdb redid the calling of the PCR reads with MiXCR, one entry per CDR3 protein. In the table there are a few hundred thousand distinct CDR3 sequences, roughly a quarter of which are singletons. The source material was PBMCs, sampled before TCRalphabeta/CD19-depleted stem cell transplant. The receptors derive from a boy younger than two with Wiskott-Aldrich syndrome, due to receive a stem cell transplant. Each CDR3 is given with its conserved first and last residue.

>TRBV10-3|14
CASRGRLAGDTQYF
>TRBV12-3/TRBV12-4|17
CASSLSPFSGSGETQYF
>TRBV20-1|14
CSASPSGKTDTQYF
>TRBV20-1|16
CSARDYKDKNTGELFF
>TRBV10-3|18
CAISESTPGTVPSYEQYF
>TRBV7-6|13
CASSFREGREQFF
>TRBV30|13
CAWSPTYNQPQHF
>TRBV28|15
CASSLARLATGELFF
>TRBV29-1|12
CSVSSGGETQYF
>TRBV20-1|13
CSALTSGSETQYF
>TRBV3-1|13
CASSQGSDYGYTF
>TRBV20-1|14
CSAPHAGRYNEQFF
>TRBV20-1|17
CSARDRLSGLSLNEQFF
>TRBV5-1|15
CASSLAGRVYNEQFF
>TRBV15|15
CATSRDGRGQETQYF
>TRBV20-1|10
CSAEVAEAFF
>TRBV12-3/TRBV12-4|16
CASSRSASILTYTQYF
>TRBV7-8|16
CASSFSRTGASQPQHF
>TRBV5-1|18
CASSFEFRQGYSGNTIYF
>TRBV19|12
CASINAYNEQFF
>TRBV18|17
CASSPRAGGAIYNEQFF
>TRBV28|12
CASSLPDSPLHF
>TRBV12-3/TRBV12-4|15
CASSLSGQGSNEQFF
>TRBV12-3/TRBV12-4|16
CASSLVGQPSPGELFF
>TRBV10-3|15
CAISESNSGSYEQYF
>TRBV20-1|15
CSADGLAGELDEQFF
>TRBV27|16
CASSLSLTVWAYEQYF
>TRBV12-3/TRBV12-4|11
CASSLKSEQYF
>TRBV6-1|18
CASISQKSGMTSTDTQYF
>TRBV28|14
CASRDARFSSPLHF
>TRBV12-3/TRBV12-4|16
CASSFSLDSHGTEAFF
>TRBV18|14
CASSIRGSFYEQYF
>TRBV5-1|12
CASSPDLYEQYF
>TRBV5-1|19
CASSQLAGGPSRSYNEQFF
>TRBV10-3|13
CAITGRSYNEQFF
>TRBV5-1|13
CASSFSVQETQYF
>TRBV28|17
CASSLYGTSGSLGEQYF
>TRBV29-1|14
CSGMLGGSYNEQFF
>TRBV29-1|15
CSVDPRDSSTDTQYF
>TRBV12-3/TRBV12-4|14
CASSGGPPNTEAFF
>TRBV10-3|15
CAISDPNSGANVLTF
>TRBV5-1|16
CASSVGGGGRLREQYF
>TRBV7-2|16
CASSFFARERDNEQFF
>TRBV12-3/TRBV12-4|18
CASSLESAGGPPYNEQFF
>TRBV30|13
CGGTSGIYNEQFF
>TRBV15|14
CATSPGGRYNEQFF
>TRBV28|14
CASRYRAMNTEAFF
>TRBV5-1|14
CASRSGTSYNEQFF
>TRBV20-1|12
CSASREVEKLFF
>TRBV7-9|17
CASSLGRAGWGNQPQHF
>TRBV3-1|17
CASSQGSGAFSYNEQFF
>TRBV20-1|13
CSARGPSYNEQFF
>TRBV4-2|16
CASSQDARGSLYGYTF
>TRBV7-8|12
CASSLALYEQYF